Below are 9 T cell receptor beta chains sequenced from a single sample in a study of blood T cell repertoires in COVID-19. Sequenced by immunoSEQ multiplex PCR; TCRdb stores in-frame clones only, minus some. The top ten clones hold over 7% of a sample with about 170,000 clones, 70% to 90% of them seen once. Sequencing used peripheral blood. The receptors here all came from a woman at least 80 years old with COVID-19, enrolled during active disease.

The gene calls are TRBV24-1 and TRBJ1-2; TRBD1 matches at 7 bases. Trimming took 1 base from V and 8 from J; bases not matched to a gene: 12. This CDR3 comprises 16 residues. The germline V gene encodes CDR1 KGHDR and CDR2 SFDVKD. The CDR3 region is CATSDFSRGDFSGYTF. Here the CDR3 DNA reads TGTGCCACCAGTGATTTTTCCAGGGGGGATTTCTCCGGCTACACCTTC.

V is TRBV10-3 and J is TRBJ1-3; 11 bases match TRBD1. Germline-derived CDR1 and CDR2 are ENHRY and SYGVKD. This CDR3 spans 15 amino acids. Losses at the gene ends were 10 bases for V and 0 bases for J; bases not matched to a gene: 5. The chain's CDR3 is CASAGTGGSGNTIYF. The CDR3 DNA reads as TGTGCCAGTGCCGGGACAGGGGGCTCTGGAAACACCATATATTTT.

V usage is TRBV19 and J usage is TRBJ2-1, with TRBD2 matching over 8 bases. V trimming: 10 bases; J trimming: 8 bases; junction bases outside the gene matches: 4. The CDR3 is 11 residues long. The V gene's germline CDR1 is LNHDA and CDR2 SQIVND (reference sequence). CDR3 residues: CAKRGRDEQFF. CDR3 bases: TGTGCCAAGCGGGGGAGGGATGAGCAGTTCTTC.

V gene TRBV28 combines with J gene TRBJ1-6; TRBD1 matches 8 bases. Germline V lookup: CDR1 MDHEN, CDR2 SYDVKM. Trimming removed 4 bases from V and 8 bases from J; junction bases left unmatched: 10. This CDR3 region has 16 residues. CDR3 protein: CASSSTGQGRYSPLHF. CDR3 nucleotide sequence: TGTGCCAGCAGTTCAACCGGACAGGGACGATATTCACCCCTCCACTTT.

This chain uses TRBV25-1 with TRBJ2-7; D might be TRBD2 (6 bases). V was trimmed by 3 bases and J by 12 bases, leaving 12 bases between them. CDR1 is MGHDK and CDR2 is SYGVNS in the germline V gene. The CDR3 loop spans 11 amino acids. CDR3 DNA: TGTGCCAGCAGTGACCCCAGCGGGCCGTACTTC. Its protein is CASSDPSGPYF.

V usage is TRBV6-6 and J usage is TRBJ1-6; tentative D call: TRBD1 (6 bases). CDR1 is MNHNY, CDR2 SVGAGI, per germline (reference sequence). V lost 5 bases and J lost 9, with 17 bases in between. This CDR3 is 15 amino acids long. CDR3 sequence: CASSRGTRAGSPLHF. As DNA, the CDR3 is TGTGCCAGCAGTCGAGGGACAAGAGCTGGTTCACCCCTCCACTTT.

This chain joins TRBV13 and TRBJ1-3; D uncertain. Germline V lookup: CDR1 PRHDT, CDR2 FYEKMQ (reference sequence). V was pared by 3 bases and J by 0 bases, with 6 bases between. This CDR3 has 14 residues. CDR3 protein: CASSFVLSGNTIYF. CDR3 sequence (DNA): TGTGCCAGCAGCTTCGTACTCTCTGGAAACACCATATATTTT.

The CDR3 sequence is CASSETGGGNTIYF. The CDR3 bases are TGTGCCAGCAGTGAAACAGGGGGAGGAAACACCATATATTTT. The chain has TRBV2 and TRBJ1-3; 8 nucleotides match TRBD1. This CDR3 has 14 residues. The trim removed 2 bases at V and 4 bases at J, leaving 1 base unmatched. Germline V CDR1 and CDR2: SNHLY, FYNNEI.

The chain links TRBV19 to TRBJ1-2; no clear D. This CDR3 is 13 amino acids long. Germline V lookup: CDR1 LNHDA, CDR2 SQIVND (reference sequence). The ends were cut back, 3 bases at V and 5 bases at J, with 10 bases in the middle. CDR3: CASSMATEYGYTF. The DNA for the CDR3 is TGTGCCAGTAGTATGGCAACGGAGTATGGCTACACCTTC.